A single sample gave rise to the 14 T cell receptor beta chains below, sequenced in a study of identical twins. TCRdb passed the 5' RACE reads through MiXCR, listing each CDR3 protein once. The data contain about 790,000 distinct CDR3 sequences, 15% to 20% of them singletons. Separately, the same data were catalogued under a study of T cells expressing NK-cell markers.

Sequencing was performed on PBMCs. The receptors were sampled from a woman aged 18-29 years in good health.

This clonotype showed up just a few times. The rearrangement uses TRBV5-1 and TRBJ2-3; 9 bases line up with TRBD2. This CDR3 spans 14 amino acids. Germline values: CDR1 SGHRS, CDR2 YFSETQ. The chain's CDR3 is CATRAAGGLDTQYF. The DNA for the CDR3 is TGCGCAACGAGGGCAGCGGGGGGTTTAGATACGCAGTATTTT. The full variable domain, rest sourced from reference TRBV5-1 and TRBJ2-3, is KAGVTQTPRYLIKTRGQQVTLSCSPISGHRSVSWYQQTPGQGLQFLFEYFSETQRNKGNFPGRFSGRQFSNSRSEMNVSTLELGDSALYLCATRAAGGLDTQYFGPGTRLTVL.

Only a few counts were recorded for this clonotype. The chain recombines TRBV6-1 with TRBJ2-1; D ambiguous. V was trimmed by 3 bases and J by 9 bases, leaving 12 bases between them. This CDR3 region has 13 residues. Germline CDR1 reads MNHNS; CDR2 reads SASEGT. This chain's CDR3 is CASSDPTQREQFF. DNA for the CDR3: TGTGCCAGCAGTGATCCGACTCAACGTGAGCAGTTCTTC.

This chain connects TRBV18 to TRBJ2-3; 11 bases line up with TRBD2. The trim removed 3 bases at V and 3 bases at J, leaving 11 bases unmatched. Germline V gene data show CDR1 as KGHSH and CDR2 as LQKENI. This CDR3 is 18 amino acids long. CDR3 sequence: CASSPTTPSGGQTDTQYF. The CDR3 DNA is TGTGCCAGCTCACCTACCACACCTAGCGGGGGGCAGACAGATACGCAGTATTTT.

The chain is built from TRBV11-2 and TRBJ2-1; D gene ambiguous. Between the trimmed V and J ends, which lost 3 bases and 9 bases, there was a span of 9 bases. The CDR3 has 12 amino acids. CDR1 is SGHAT, CDR2 FQNNGV, per germline. The CDR3 DNA follows: TGTGCCAGCAGCTTCTTTCGCCGTGAGCAGTTCTTC. Amino acids: CASSFFRREQFF.

CDR3 in amino acids: CASRISRGNEQFF. Here the CDR3 DNA reads TGTGCCAGCAGGATAAGTAGGGGAAATGAGCAGTTCTTC. The chain has TRBV6-1 and TRBJ2-1, with D perhaps TRBD1 (5 bases). CDR1 MNHNS and CDR2 SASEGT come from the germline V gene. Trimming took off 6 bases at V and 7 bases at J, with 13 bases between the two ends. This CDR3 is built from 13 residues.

The chain recombines TRBV11-3 with TRBJ2-1, with D possibly being TRBD1 or TRBD2 (5 bases each). The V end lost 3 bases, the J end lost 8 bases, and 20 bases lay between the germline ends. The CDR3 consists of 16 residues. CDR1 and CDR2 from the germline V gene are SGHNT and YENEEA. Here the CDR3 reads CASSFWPSGGIDEQFF. The CDR3 nucleotides are TGTGCCAGCAGCTTTTGGCCCTCTGGGGGTATTGATGAGCAGTTCTTC.

This clonotype has just a few counts. The rearrangement uses TRBV20-1 and TRBJ1-2; 9 bases match TRBD1. This CDR3 comprises 15 residues. Germline CDR1 reads DFQATT; CDR2 reads SNEGSKA (reference sequence). Trimming took 6 bases from V and 5 from J; bases not matched to a gene: 13. This CDR3 reads CSATQPGQGRYGYTF. In nucleotides, the CDR3 is TGCAGTGCAACACAACCGGGACAGGGACGGTATGGCTACACCTTC.

The rearrangement uses TRBV7-2 and TRBJ2-1; 12 positions match TRBD2. V gave up 2 bases and J gave up 8 bases; unmatched junction bases: 4. Germline V gives CDR1 SGHTA, CDR2 FQGNSA. CDR3 length equals 15 residues. CDR3 residues: CASSLPTSGSYEQFF. The CDR3 nucleotides read TGTGCCAGCAGCTTACCGACTAGCGGGAGCTATGAGCAGTTCTTC.

This clonotype was detected only a few times. The chain uses TRBV7-9 and TRBJ1-4; D not resolved. Per germline, CDR1 SEHNR and CDR2 FQNEAQ (reference sequence). V lost 6 bases, J lost 8 bases, and 19 bases lay in between. This CDR3 contains 15 residues. CDR3 sequence (DNA): TGTGCCAGCAGTCCGGGCCTTATTTCGGACGAAAAACTGTTTTTT. It codes for CASSPGLISDEKLFF.

The rearrangement links TRBV5-1 to TRBJ2-2; the D is unclear. The V gene's germline CDR1 is SGHRS and CDR2 YFSETQ. Deletions cut 5 bases from V and 0 bases from J, with 5 bases between. The CDR3 has 13 residues. CDR3 protein: CASRLTNTGELFF. The CDR3 coding sequence is TGCGCCAGCAGGCTAACGAACACCGGGGAGCTGTTTTTT. The full variable domain, in which reference TRBV5-1 and TRBJ2-2 provide the parts outside the CDR3, is KAGVTQTPRYLIKTRGQQVTLSCSPISGHRSVSWYQQTPGQGLQFLFEYFSETQRNKGNFPGRFSGRQFSNSRSEMNVSTLELGDSALYLCASRLTNTGELFFGEGSRLTVL.

This chain uses TRBV20-1 with TRBJ2-1; maybe TRBD2 (6 bases). V was trimmed by 0 bases and J by 1 base, leaving 10 bases between them. The CDR3 length is 15 residues. From germline, CDR1 is DFQATT and CDR2 SNEGSKA (reference sequence). CDR3 protein: CSARDPGGSYNEQFF. The CDR3 coding sequence is TGCAGTGCTAGAGACCCCGGAGGGTCCTACAATGAGCAGTTCTTC.

The V and J genes are TRBV6-5 and TRBJ2-3; no reliable D call. The CDR3 runs to 13 residues. The germline V gene has CDR1 MNHEY and CDR2 SVGAGI. Deletions cut 2 bases from V and 2 bases from J, with 5 bases between. The CDR3 DNA reads as TGTGCCAGCAGTTACGGCTACACAGATACGCAGTATTTT. Its translation: CASSYGYTDTQYF.

This rearrangement joins TRBV27 to TRBJ2-6; 8 bases match TRBD1. The CDR3 is 19 amino acids. Germline-derived CDR1 and CDR2 are MNHEY and SMNVEV (reference sequence). The V and J ends lost 5 bases and 2 bases, in that order; junction bases with no gene match: 14. The CDR3 loop is CASSRRDDRGRAGANVLTF. The CDR3 nucleotides are TGTGCCAGCAGTCGTCGAGACGACAGGGGCAGGGCTGGGGCCAACGTCCTGACTTTC.

This chain connects TRBV20-1 to TRBJ2-1; 10 nucleotides line up with TRBD1. Germline-derived CDR1 and CDR2 are DFQATT and SNEGSKA (reference sequence). V lost 4 bases, J lost 5 bases, and 5 bases stayed unmatched. CDR3 size: 14 residues. CDR3 region: CSAIDRGLHNEQFF. For the CDR3, the DNA is TGCAGTGCTATAGACAGGGGGCTACACAATGAGCAGTTCTTC.